The clone carrying this T cell receptor beta chain has ten or more counts. Antigen: not known. For the unsorted libraries, 2 million PBMCs stored at -80 C served as input. One entry per CDR3 protein results from TCRdb running MiXCR on the 5' RACE reads. This sample yields approximately 65,000 distinct CDR3 sequences, of which roughly 4.9% are seen a single time; about 5.3% belongs to the top ten. The entry originates in a study of neurological immune-mediated disorders. Study-level points and caveats: When repertoires were grouped phylogenetically, those of 18 of 34 multiple sclerosis patients fell into one related-CDR3 cluster, a possible signature. The highest TCR clonal expansion occurred in HTLV-1-associated myelopathy; multiple sclerosis fell below healthy controls.

The CDR3 contains 13 residues. The V gene's germline CDR1 is DFQATT and CDR2 SNEGSKA (reference sequence). V lost 5 bases and J lost 7, with 17 bases in between. Sequenced sample: PBMCs. This receptor was identified in a human donor with multiple sclerosis. The donor label of this sample is uncertain. The chain joins TRBV20-1 to TRBJ1-2, with a possible D match to TRBD1 (5 bases). CDR3 residues: CSASRGGGVGYTF. The CDR3 DNA follows: TGCAGTGCTTCTAGGGGCGGAGGGGTTGGCTACACCTTC.